One and the same sample provided the 13 T cell receptor beta chains below, sequenced in a study of blood T cell repertoires in COVID-19. Profiled with immunoSEQ multiplex PCR; TCRdb holds only in-frame clones, not every one. This sample has approximately 300,000 clones; approximately 90% occur once, and the top ten carry less than 4.5%. The sample consisted of PBMCs or T cells enriched from blood (not recorded which). These receptors were collected from a man younger than 40 who had recovered from COVID-19.

This clone was found once. The chain links TRBV3-1 (or the pseudogene TRBV3-2) to TRBJ1-2, with 7 bases identical to TRBD1. V lost 2 bases to trimming and J lost 6 bases; unmatched junction nucleotides: 12. CDR1 is LGHDT and CDR2 is YNNKEL in the germline V gene (reference sequence). CDR3 length: 16 residues. The CDR3 bases are TGTGCCAGCAGCCAACCAGACAGGGCCCCTGTGGATGGCTACACCTTC. It encodes CASSQPDRAPVDGYTF.

This clone was seen a single time. The rearrangement uses TRBV7-2 and TRBJ2-3; 7 bases match TRBD2. With V trimmed by 5 bases and J by 6 bases, 5 bases remained unmatched. CDR1 SGHTA and CDR2 FQGNSA come from the germline V gene. This CDR3 is built from 13 residues. CDR3 protein: CASSRNGGDTQYF. Written as DNA, the CDR3 is TGTGCCAGCAGCCGAAACGGGGGGGATACGCAGTATTTT. The full variable domain, rest sourced from reference TRBV7-2 and TRBJ2-3, is GAGVSQSPSNKVTEKGKDVELRCDPISGHTALYWYRQSLGQGLEFLIYFQGNSAPDKSGLPSDRFSAERTGGSVSTLTIQRTQQEDSAVYLCASSRNGGDTQYFGPGTRLTVL.

This clone was seen a few times. The chain couples TRBV6-5 to TRBJ2-5; D remains ambiguous. CDR1 and CDR2 (germline): MNHEY, SVGAGI. Trimming took off 9 bases at V and 6 bases at J, with 14 bases between the two ends. The CDR3 has 12 residues. The CDR3: CASLEPRQTQYF. The CDR3 region has the DNA TGTGCCAGTCTAGAACCGCGGCAGACCCAGTACTTC.

The rearrangement links TRBV5-8 to TRBJ1-2; 7 positions match TRBD1. V shed 0 bases and J 2 bases; nucleotides not matched to a gene: 4. CDR3 length: 15 residues. Per the germline V gene, CDR1 is SGHTS and CDR2 is YDEGEE. CDR3 in amino acids: CASSLGRDRNYGYTF. In DNA form, the CDR3 reads TGTGCCAGCAGCTTGGGCCGGGACAGAAACTATGGCTACACCTTC.

This chain connects TRBV28 to TRBJ2-5, with 11 bases that match TRBD2. V shed 3 bases, J shed 6 bases, and the junction held 3 bases outside the gene matches. The CDR3 totals 14 residues. CDR1 MDHEN and CDR2 SYDVKM come from the germline V gene. This CDR3 is CASSLTSGMKTQYF. CDR3 nucleotide sequence: TGTGCCAGCAGTTTGACTAGCGGGATGAAGACCCAGTACTTC.

The rearrangement links TRBV2 to TRBJ1-5; 8 bases map to TRBD1. The V gene end was trimmed by 0 bases and the J gene end by 7 bases; junction bases not matched to a gene: 5. There are 15 residues in the CDR3. Germline assignment: CDR1 SNHLY and CDR2 FYNNEI. DNA of the CDR3: TGTGCCAGCAGTGAAGCGGCAGGGGGCCGGCAGCCCCAGCATTTT. This translates into CASSEAAGGRQPQHF.

A word on this clone: The junction differs from germline at one of its ends, possibly a read error. The chain employs TRBV7-7 and TRBJ2-2; 9 nucleotides align to TRBD1. This CDR3 comprises 15 residues. Germline V gene data show CDR1 as SSHAT and CDR2 as FNYEAQ (reference sequence). CDR3 in DNA: TGTGCTAGCAGCGTGGGACAGGGTGCTTCAGGGGAGCTGTTTTTT. Its protein product is CASSVGQGASGELFF. Looking up the rest from reference TRBV7-7 and TRBJ2-2 gives the full variable domain: GAGVSQSPRYKVTKRGQDVTLRCDPISSHATLYWYQQALGQGPEFLTYFNYEAQPDKSGLPSDRFSAERPEGSISTLTIQRTEQRDSAMYRCASSVGQGASGELFFGEGSRLTVL.

The V gene is TRBV5-1, the J gene TRBJ1-1; 7 positions match TRBD1. From germline, CDR1 is SGHRS and CDR2 YFSETQ. V lost 1 base and J lost 0; bases outside the gene matches: 6. This CDR3 spans 16 amino acids. In DNA form, the CDR3 reads TGCGCCAGCAGCTTGCTGGCAGGGGGTATGAACACTGAAGCTTTCTTT. This codes for CASSLLAGGMNTEAFF.

V gene TRBV2 combines with J gene TRBJ1-3; TRBD1 agrees at 8 bases. Germline CDR1 is SNHLY and CDR2 is FYNNEI. The CDR3 has 16 residues. The junction had 11 bases not matched to a gene; V was cut back by 6 bases and J by 4 bases. The CDR3: CASSGDRIDRGNTIYF. In DNA, the CDR3 is TGTGCCAGCAGCGGGGACAGGATAGACCGAGGAAACACCATATATTTT. Using reference TRBV2 and TRBJ1-3 for the parts outside the CDR3, the full variable domain is EPEVTQTPSHQVTQMGQEVILRCVPISNHLYFYWYRQILGQKVEFLVSFYNNEISEKSEIFDDQFSVERPDGSNFTLKIRSTKLEDSAMYFCASSGDRIDRGNTIYFGEGSWLTVV.

CDR3: CASSYEGGWSGNTIYF. The CDR3 nucleotides read TGTGCCAGCAGTTACGAAGGAGGGTGGTCTGGAAACACCATATATTTT. The rearrangement uses TRBV6-5 and TRBJ1-3; D gene ambiguous. Germline CDR1 MNHEY, CDR2 SVGAGI. This CDR3 spans 16 amino acids. The V end lost 2 bases, the J end lost 1 base, and 12 bases lay between the germline ends.

This rearrangement joins TRBV11-3 to TRBJ2-1, with D possibly matching TRBD2 (6 bases). Germline CDR1 reads SGHNT; CDR2 reads YENEEA. Trimming removed 2 bases at V and 5 bases at J, with 10 bases between. The CDR3 has 14 amino acids. This CDR3 reads CASSLILADNEQFF. CDR3 in DNA: TGTGCCAGCAGCTTAATATTAGCGGACAATGAGCAGTTCTTC.

This clone was counted a single time. The chain combines TRBV5-1 with TRBJ2-7; no reliable D call. Per germline, CDR1 SGHRS and CDR2 YFSETQ. The CDR3 is made up of 17 amino acids. V gave up 2 bases and J gave up 0 bases, with 18 bases separating them. The CDR3 spells CASSFSSSALSSYEQYF. Written as DNA, the CDR3 is TGCGCCAGCAGCTTTTCCTCAAGCGCGTTGAGCTCCTACGAGCAGTACTTC.

The chain recombines TRBV27 with TRBJ2-5; D remains ambiguous. Germline values: CDR1 MNHEY, CDR2 SMNVEV (reference sequence). Deletions cut 3 bases from V and 0 bases from J, with 5 bases between. The CDR3 loop spans 13 amino acids. The CDR3 DNA reads as TGTGCCAGCAGTTTTCAGGACCAAGAGACCCAGTACTTC. It encodes CASSFQDQETQYF.